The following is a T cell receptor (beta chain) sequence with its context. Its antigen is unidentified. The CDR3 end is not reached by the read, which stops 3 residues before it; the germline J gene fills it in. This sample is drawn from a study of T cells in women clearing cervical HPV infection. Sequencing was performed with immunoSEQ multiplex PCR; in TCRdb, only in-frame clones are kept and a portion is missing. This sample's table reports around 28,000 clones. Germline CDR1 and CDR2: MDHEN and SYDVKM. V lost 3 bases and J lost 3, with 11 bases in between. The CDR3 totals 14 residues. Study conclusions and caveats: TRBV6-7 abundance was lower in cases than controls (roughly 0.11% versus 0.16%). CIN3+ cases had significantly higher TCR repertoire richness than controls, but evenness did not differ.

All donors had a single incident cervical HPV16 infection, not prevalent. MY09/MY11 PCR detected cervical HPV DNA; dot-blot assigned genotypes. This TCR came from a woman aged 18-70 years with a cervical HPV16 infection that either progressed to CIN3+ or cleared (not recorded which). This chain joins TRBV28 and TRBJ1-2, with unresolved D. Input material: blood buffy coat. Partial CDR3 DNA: TGTGCCAGCAGTTTTCCAGGTCTCGACTATGGC. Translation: CASSFPGLDYG. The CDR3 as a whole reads CASSFPGLDYGYTF.